The 18 T cell receptor beta chains reported below all come from one sample, sequenced in a study of shared clonotypes between healthy human individuals. The method was immunoSEQ multiplex PCR; TCRdb's version includes in-frame clones alone and lacks a portion of them. The sample consists of approximately 500,000 clones, 79% of them appearing once. Sequencing input: PBMCs. The source is a woman aged 40 to 55 in good health. Some clones in this sample may be carry-over from other donors' samples.

The V gene is TRBV6-6, the J gene TRBJ1-2, with D perhaps matching TRBD1 (5 bases). Germline V gene data show CDR1 as MNHNY and CDR2 as SVGAGI (reference sequence). V was cut by 0 bases and J by 2 bases, with 13 bases left in between. This CDR3 region has 16 residues. CDR3 region: CASSYSADTLNYGYTF. CDR3 nucleotides: TGTGCCAGCAGTTACTCTGCGGACACTCTCAACTATGGCTACACCTTC.

The chain carries TRBV27 and TRBJ2-1; TRBD2 aligns across 11 bases. Looked up from germline, CDR1 is MNHEY and CDR2 is SMNVEV (reference sequence). The CDR3 is made up of 18 amino acids. The trim removed 4 bases at V and 7 bases at J, leaving 15 bases unmatched. As DNA, the CDR3 is TGTGCCAGCAGTTCTACGGGACTTCCTACTAGCGGGAGAAATGAGCAGTTCTTC. It translates to CASSSTGLPTSGRNEQFF.

This clone rates as medium-sized. Other nucleotide sequences from this sample produce the same CDR3. The rearrangement links TRBV6-1 to TRBJ1-2; D perhaps matches TRBD1 (5 bases). Germline V CDR1 and CDR2: MNHNS, SASEGT. This CDR3 region has 13 residues. The V end lost 2 bases, the J end lost 4 bases, and 8 bases lay between the germline ends. CDR3 region: CASSEQGIYGYTF. Here the CDR3 DNA reads TGTGCCAGCAGTGAACAGGGTATCTATGGCTACACCTTC.

The chain couples TRBV11-2 to TRBJ1-1; the D is unclear. V lost 3 bases, J lost 4 bases, and 3 bases lay in between. Germline CDR1 reads SGHAT; CDR2 reads FQNNGV. The CDR3 consists of 11 residues. CDR3 bases: TGTGCCAGCAGCTTGGGCACTGAAGCTTTCTTT. Translating it yields CASSLGTEAFF. Complete variable domain (other parts from reference TRBV11-2 and TRBJ1-1): EAGVAQSPRYKIIEKRQSVAFWCNPISGHATLYWYQQILGQGPKLLIQFQNNGVVDDSQLPKDRFSAERLKGVDSTLKIQPAKLEDSAVYLCASSLGTEAFFGQGTRLTVV.

The gene calls are TRBV6-1 and TRBJ2-3, with TRBD2 matching 11 bases. CDR3 length equals 15 residues. Germline V gene lookup returns CDR1 MNHNS and CDR2 SASEGT. V lost 6 bases and J lost 2; bases outside the gene matches: 4. The CDR3 is CASRLAGGATDTQYF. The CDR3 nucleotides read TGTGCCAGCAGGCTAGCGGGAGGCGCCACAGATACGCAGTATTTT.

Comment on this clone: Other DNA sequences within the sample encode an identical CDR3. This chain connects TRBV29-1 to TRBJ2-1, with D unclear. The CDR3 extends over 12 amino acids. Trimming removed 4 bases from V and 6 bases from J, with 10 bases in between. Germline V CDR1 and CDR2: SQVTM, ANQGSEA. The CDR3 reads CSVGGGSNEQFF. The DNA for the CDR3 is TGCAGCGTTGGAGGTGGCAGCAATGAGCAGTTCTTC.

V usage is TRBV27 and J usage is TRBJ2-3; 13 bases map to TRBD2. V was pared by 2 bases and J by 2 bases, with 4 bases of the junction left unmatched. The CDR3 spans 17 residues. Germline assignment: CDR1 MNHEY and CDR2 SMNVEV (reference sequence). The CDR3 protein is CASSLDGTSGATDTQYF. CDR3 bases: TGTGCCAGCAGTTTAGACGGGACTAGCGGGGCCACAGATACGCAGTATTTT.

This clone occurred a few times. The chain is built from TRBV7-9 and TRBJ1-4, with D unresolved. With 5 bases removed from V and 6 bases from J, the gap between germline ends came to 13 bases. Per germline, CDR1 SEHNR and CDR2 FQNEAQ (reference sequence). This CDR3 spans 14 amino acids. The CDR3 region has the DNA TGTGCCAGCAGCCGAACGGGGAGAGATGAAAAACTGTTTTTT. It codes for CASSRTGRDEKLFF.

J is TRBJ2-7 and V is TRBV7-8; D remains ambiguous. Germline CDR1 and CDR2: SGHVS and FQNEAQ. V lost 3 bases, J lost 7 bases, and 7 bases lay in between. The CDR3 sequence is 11 residues long. CDR3 bases: TGTGCCAGCAGCTTTACAGAGGAGCAGTACTTC. Residues: CASSFTEEQYF.

The chain carries TRBV10-2 and TRBJ2-7; no definite D call. The germline V gene has CDR1 WSHSY and CDR2 SAAADI. The CDR3 is made up of 12 amino acids. With 3 bases removed from V and 9 bases from J, the gap between germline ends came to 12 bases. DNA of the CDR3: TGCGCCAGCAGTGATCCCTTAAAGTGGCAGTACTTC. Protein: CASSDPLKWQYF.

The rearrangement links TRBV29-1 to TRBJ2-1; D may be TRBD2 (5 bases). V gave up 5 bases and J gave up 2 bases, with 10 bases separating them. The germline CDR1 and CDR2 sequences are SQVTM and ANQGSEA. The CDR3 is made up of 13 amino acids. The CDR3 DNA follows: TGCAGCGTTCGGAAAGCGGCCTACAATGAGCAGTTCTTC. Its translation: CSVRKAAYNEQFF.

The rearrangement uses TRBV2 and TRBJ2-7; TRBD2 is a possible D gene (6 bases). There are 12 residues in the CDR3. From germline, CDR1 is SNHLY and CDR2 FYNNEI. Trimming shortened V by 6 bases and J by 4 bases, and 10 bases separated the two germline ends. The chain's CDR3 is CASRGRGYEQYF. The DNA of the CDR3 is TGTGCCAGCAGGGGGCGGGGATACGAGCAGTACTTC. The variable domain in full, with the rest retrieved from reference TRBV2 and TRBJ2-7, is EPEVTQTPSHQVTQMGQEVILRCVPISNHLYFYWYRQILGQKVEFLVSFYNNEISEKSEIFDDQFSVERPDGSNFTLKIRSTKLEDSAMYFCASRGRGYEQYFGPGTRLTVT.

The chain couples TRBV5-1 to TRBJ2-1; 9 nucleotides agree with TRBD1. The junction had 8 bases not matched to a gene; V was cut back by 2 bases and J by 8 bases. Germline V gene sequence: CDR1 SGHRS, CDR2 YFSETQ. This CDR3 is built from 15 residues. The CDR3 DNA sequence: TGCGCCAGCAGCTTTACAGGGGGCGAATGGGATGAGCAGTTCTTC. Protein product: CASSFTGGEWDEQFF.

The V call is TRBV7-2, the J call TRBJ2-7; no definite D call. CDR1 is SGHTA, CDR2 FQGNSA, per germline. This CDR3 has 15 amino acids. Trimming took 4 bases from V and 0 from J, leaving 13 bases between them. CDR3 DNA sequence: TGTGCCAGCAGCTCGACTCTCTTTAGCTCCTACGAGCAGTACTTC. This encodes CASSSTLFSSYEQYF.

This clone was seen a handful of times. The chain employs TRBV19 and TRBJ2-1; possibly TRBD2 for D (6 bases). V was shortened by 7 bases and J by 4 bases, with 14 bases between the two germline ends. CDR1 and CDR2 from the germline V gene are LNHDA and SQIVND (reference sequence). CDR3 length: 14 amino acids. Here the CDR3 DNA reads TGTGCCAGTAAAACACCGGGACTGTACAATGAGCAGTTCTTC. Translation: CASKTPGLYNEQFF.

The CDR3: CASSLAGGQRNYGYTF. CDR3 sequence (DNA): TGTGCCAGCAGCTTAGCGGGGGGACAGAGAAACTATGGCTACACCTTC. The genes are TRBV7-6 and TRBJ1-2, with TRBD1 identical over 7 bases. With 0 bases clipped from V and 2 bases from J, the junction kept 6 bases outside the gene matches. The CDR3 runs 16 residues. Germline V gives CDR1 SGHVS, CDR2 FNYEAQ.

The rearrangement links TRBV10-3 to TRBJ2-1; D gene ambiguous. V was shortened by 3 bases and J by 7 bases, with 7 bases between the two germline ends. Germline lookup yields CDR1 ENHRY and CDR2 SYGVKD. The CDR3 length is 12 residues. The DNA of the CDR3 is TGTGCCATCAGTGAAGTTGTGAATGAGCAGTTCTTC. As protein: CAISEVVNEQFF.

The chain joins TRBV30 to TRBJ1-6; weak D call: TRBD1 (5 bases). The CDR3 runs to 13 residues. The germline CDR1 and CDR2 sequences are GTSNPN and SVGIG (reference sequence). The V and J ends lost 7 bases and 9 bases respectively, with 16 bases between them. The CDR3 here is CAYRPSGGSPLHF. In DNA, the CDR3 is TGTGCCTACCGACCGTCGGGGGGTTCACCCCTCCACTTT.